Below, one T cell receptor beta chain is given with its context. CDR3 size: 13 residues. V was trimmed by 3 bases and J by 5 bases, leaving 11 bases between them. The germline CDR1 and CDR2 sequences are MNHEY and SMNVEV (reference sequence). The data belong to a study of shared clonotypes between healthy human individuals. Study-wide background: CD8 memory received one plate per donor, CD8 naive two, CD4 memory three and CD4 naive three.

Per the original data handling: ImmunoSEQ junction-only sequences lacked quality scores, so their filtering differed. Profiled with immunoSEQ multiplex PCR; TCRdb holds only in-frame clones, not every one. D and trimming were read from the DNA, whereas the V and J calls and clone size are those reported in that table. The repertoire holds 500,000 to 700,000 clones, with roughly 96% as singletons. The naive CD8 fraction comprised CD45RO-negative cells positively selected for CCR7 and excluded terminally differentiated effector memory CD45RA+ cells. The sequencing sample was made of naive CD8+ T cells sorted from blood. The chain links TRBV27 to TRBJ2-7; tentative D call: TRBD1 (5 bases). This TCR derives from a woman in her 30s in good health. DNA of the CDR3: TGTGCCAGCAGTTTTATAGGGGCCCACGAGCAGTACTTC. As protein: CASSFIGAHEQYF.